The entry that follows covers one T cell receptor beta chain sequence. This clonotype occurred many times. The specificity of this receptor is unknown. Per-base qualities were not stored, and no clone one base away is much larger. CDR1 and CDR2 (SNHLY, FYNNEI) derive from the germline V gene. The CDR3 numbers 15 residues from cysteine through phenylalanine. Only the CDR3 DNA is retained, 45 bases long and in frame from the first base. A distance of 14 bases separates the germline ends of V and J, which lose 4 bases and 4 bases respectively. This sample was included in a study of T cells in Graves' hyperthyroidism and ophthalmopathy (dated 2019 in TCRdb). Study-wide context: Peripheral blood was collected at initial diagnosis, before any treatment. The paper describes TCR Vbeta CDR3 sequencing of 135 peripheral blood samples, made up of 40 to 45 ophthalmopathy patients, 70 to 75 hyperthyroidism patients and roughly 17 progressor patients. Following sampling, methimazole starting at 30 mg daily was given to hyperthyroidism patients, and high-dose intravenous methylprednisolone was given to ophthalmopathy patients. In addition, the study compared T-cell repertoires in thyroid tissue and in blood from about 6 Graves' hyperthyroidism patients. Prospective prediction of ophthalmopathy was tested in an independent validation cohort consisting of 18 hyperthyroidism patients and some 15 patients who later progressed to ophthalmopathy. For training and testing, the 100 or so patients in the discovery cohort were randomly divided in a 7:3 ratio. To identify distinguishing TCR V-J signatures, a discovery cohort of some 99 patients was used, comprising 43 with Graves' ophthalmopathy and 55 to 65 with stable Graves' hyperthyroidism. Summary of the overall study and its limitations: Sample size was not statistically predetermined, and investigators were not blinded to group allocation. Ophthalmopathy was separated from stable hyperthyroidism by a 13 V-J signature model, with approximately 90% sensitivity and about 84% specificity obtained in cross-validation and 80%/75% obtained in testing. Most expanded thyroid clonotypes (frequency above 0.001) were also found in blood, which suggests that blood repertoires may mirror thyroid immune responses. In validation, the model predicted progression to ophthalmopathy a median of about 6.8 months before onset, with around 70% sensitivity and about 72% specificity.

TCR beta CDR3 regions were amplified from RNA transcripts. A first-round RT-PCR of the TCR CDR3 used the HTBI primer set with the Qiagen OneStep RT-PCR kit. A second multiplex PCR round built the libraries, followed by size selection and purification. Paired-end sequencing of the libraries was performed with 100 bp reads on an Illumina HiSeq2000. In the paper's pipeline: SOAPnuke was used to process the raw data, throwing out any read that contained adapters or uncalled bases, had a mean Phred below 15, or lacked an exact constant-primer or identifier match. High-quality paired reads were merged using COPE v1.2.5, and each unique nucleotide sequence was defined as a clonotype. MiTCR v1.1 was used to align clonotypes to the IMGT TRBV, TRBD and TRBJ reference segments. Only V-J combinations with frequency above 0.0001, covering roughly 99% of repertoires, were analysed. The TCS score was defined as F50 (clonal expansion) divided by E x V (chaos), with BLOSUM62-based TCRdist calculated between CDR3 peptides within each V-J. Welch's t-statistics and random forest reduced fewer than 550 V-J features to 10 to 15, which were used in a naive Bayes classifier (R e1071). TCRdb reprocessing: public reads trimmed at Q25 with fastp, clones called with MiXCR, in-frame beta chains kept. CDR3 protein sequences are deduplicated, and each keeps its most common genes and DNA. TCRdb assigned the V and J calls; the authors' analysis was not used. The sample table records hundreds of thousands of distinct CDR3 sequences; roughly 15% of these occur just once. Of the sample, approximately 19% is held by the ten largest clones.

Ophthalmopathy patients had moderately to severely active disease, Clinical Activity Score of at least 3, NOSPECS grade of at least 4, and duration under 3 months. Patients with uncontrolled infections, other autoimmune diseases, pregnancy or lactation were excluded. Diagnoses were established on the basis of clinical symptoms, serum thyroxine and TRAb, thyroid ultrasound, and orbital computed tomography. Ficoll-Paque density gradient centrifugation was used to isolate PBMCs from approximately 11 ml of fresh peripheral blood. Total RNA was extracted using Trizol reagent, and RNA quality was assessed on an Agilent 2100 Bioanalyzer.

The TCR sequence derives from a woman aged 55 to 70 with Graves' ophthalmopathy. Sequenced input: blood. The sequence joins TRBV2 to TRBJ1-5; the D segment could be TRBD1, given 5 matching bases. The DNA sequence follows: TGTGCCAGCAGTGGGGGCATTACCCCAAATCAGCCCCAGCATTTT. Its translation reads: CASSGGITPNQPQHF. Where the CDR3 stops, the reference TRBV2 and TRBJ1-5 genes take over; the full variable domain is EPEVTQTPSHQVTQMGQEVILRCVPISNHLYFYWYRQILGQKVEFLVSFYNNEISEKSEIFDDQFSVERPDGSNFTLKIRSTKLEDSAMYFCASSGGITPNQPQHFGDGTRLSIL.